This T cell receptor beta chain was sequenced in a study of blood T cell repertoires in COVID-19. Turning to the study itself: Researchers got acute and convalescent COVID-19 samples from the United States, Italy and Spain. T cells, B-cell-depleted T cells, or PBMCs provided the cDNA or gDNA that served as material.

The CDR3 totals 13 residues. The V gene's germline CDR1 is SQVTM and CDR2 ANQGSEA. Trimming stripped 6 bases from V and 0 bases from J, with 11 bases between. The authors' processing: Nucleated cell number was recorded as an estimate derived from reference gene primer amplification. The assay was immunoSEQ multiplex PCR, and TCRdb's table has in-frame clones only and misses some. V and J calls and clone size are given by that table; D and trimming were obtained from the DNA. This repertoire shows some 150,000 clones, 89% found once; its top ten account for approximately 2.9%. The sample was peripheral blood. This chain joins TRBV29-1 and TRBJ1-1; the D is unclear. The source of this sequence is a man aged 55 to 69 with acute or convalescent COVID-19. The CDR3 region has the DNA TGCAGCGTCATGAGAGAAATGAACACTGAAGCTTTCTTT. Protein: CSVMREMNTEAFF.